The entry that follows covers one TCR beta chain sequence. This receptor's antigen is unknown. Base qualities are not at hand, and no much larger clone is one base apart. Receptor libraries were prepared by the immunoSEQ multiplex PCR assay. In the paper's pipeline: A statistical classification framework was built to diagnose cytomegalovirus status from the catalog of TCR beta chain sequences. Drawn from immuneACCESS, this table holds only the in-frame rearrangements with V and J called that TCRdb kept. Clones are partly lost; checked studies trace under half to an unresolved V gene and leave the rest unexplained. V and J calls and clone size follow that table, whereas D and trimming were derived from the DNA. The sample table shows 150,000 to 200,000 clones, and 70% to 90% are seen once. Approximately 2.3% of the sample is held by the ten biggest clonotypes. The donors were included in the validation cohort of 90 to 150 subjects, a group kept apart from the roughly 700-subject first cohort.

This record belongs to a study of cytomegalovirus exposure and HLA in healthy donors (TCRdb year 2017). Turning to the overall study: According to a later analysis, one platform produced both the roughly 120 validation repertoires and the 720 or so repertoires of the first cohort. The study was designed to test whether signatures of past pathogen exposure could be identified by cataloging public T cell receptors. To predict cytomegalovirus infection status, the study brought together high-throughput TCR immunosequencing, statistical association of individual TCRs with disease status, and machine learning. Along with the approximately 700-subject first cohort, a separate validation cohort of some 130 different subjects was used.

Paper-wide results and their limitations: The authors suggested that the approach could potentially be generalized to other disease states and immunological phenotypes. Cytomegalovirus status was reported to be diagnosed by the classifier with high specificity and sensitivity in both the original and validation cohorts. In a later analysis, TCRs clustered in the first cohort were found to also tend to co-occur in the approximately 120 validation repertoires, with approximately 94% of cluster scores above 0. Across donors, most TCR sequences were observed very rarely, whereas some public TCRs were present in many individuals. The study listed 164 TCR beta chains as associated with cytomegalovirus. A later analysis had no HLA typing for the validation cohort, so co-occurrence there was scored across all 110 or so repertoires. In vitro tests confirmed that three of the cytomegalovirus-associated TCR beta chains recognize cytomegalovirus antigens.

Trimming at the junction amounts to 5 bases on V and 3 bases on J, and the germline ends lie 17 bases apart. The CDR3 contains 17 residues, cysteine and phenylalanine counted. The entry retains the CDR3 DNA only, 51 bases that are in frame from base 1. The germline V gene (reference sequence) provides CDR1 MNHEY and CDR2 SMNVEV. This sequence was found in a man aged 25-45 years in good health and CMV-seropositive. The sequencing input was PBMCs. The V and J segments used are TRBV27 and TRBJ1-6, and TRBD1 may be the D gene, going by 5 matching bases. The DNA is TGTGCCAGCAGTCCTCAGGACATCATACTCTATAATTCACCCCTCCACTTT. This sequence encodes CASSPQDIILYNSPLHF.